These T cell receptor beta chains were read from a single sample in a study of response to subunit inactivated influenza vaccine. In TCRdb, the RT-PCR reads were re-called with MiXCR into one record per CDR3 protein. This table has around 650,000 distinct CDR3 sequences, about a sixth appearing once. The material was PBMCs from blood, obtained roughly 12 days after vaccination. These TCRs come from a man aged 45 to 65 who received an inactivated influenza vaccine. CDR3s include the opening cysteine and the closing phenylalanine or tryptophan. A D gene is named only where the DNA matches it firmly. Size tells how often a clone was seen (once, few, many) or the class of an expanded clone, and some rows leave it out.

V gene,D gene,clone size,J gene,CDR3 DNA,CDR3 protein
TRBV5-1,NA,few,TRBJ2-1,TGCGCCAGCACGCCGCTACCCTGGGACAATGAGCAGTTCTTC,CASTPLPWDNEQFF
TRBV7-2,NA,NA,TRBJ2-7,TGTGCCAGCAGCCCAGAGCCGCTATCCCACGAGCAGTACTTC,CASSPEPLSHEQYF
TRBV29-1,TRBD2,NA,TRBJ2-3,TGCAGCGTCGGGACTAGCGGGGGGGATCGAGATACGCAGTATTTT,CSVGTSGGDRDTQYF
TRBV11-1,NA,NA,TRBJ2-4,TGTGCCAGCAGCTTAGCCCGGTCAGGACCTCTAGCCAAAAACATTCAGTACTTC,CASSLARSGPLAKNIQYF
TRBV24-1,NA,few,TRBJ2-5,TGTGCCACCAGTGATTTTTTGGGCGGAGCGAAACAAGAGACCCAGTACTTC,CATSDFLGGAKQETQYF
TRBV10-3,NA,NA,TRBJ1-2,TGTGCCATCAGTGCAGGGTTTGGGAACTATGGCTACACCTTC,CAISAGFGNYGYTF
TRBV5-1,NA,many,TRBJ2-1,TGCGCCAGCAGTCCCCCCGGGACTTCCGAAAATGAGCAGTTCTTC,CASSPPGTSENEQFF
TRBV2,NA,few,TRBJ2-5,TGTGCCAGCAGTGAATGGTCTGGGAAAGAGACCCAGTACTTC,CASSEWSGKETQYF
TRBV12-3/TRBV12-4,NA,few,TRBJ2-5,TGTGCCAGCAGCCGAAAGGTTGGGGAGACCCAGTACTTC,CASSRKVGETQYF
TRBV7-2,NA,many,TRBJ2-2,TGTGCCAGCAGCGAAGGGGTTAAAGTGGACACCGGGGAGCTGTTTTTT,CASSEGVKVDTGELFF
TRBV27,TRBD1,few,TRBJ2-1,TGTGCCAGCAGTCCCGGGACAGGGCCCTACAATGAGCAGTTCTTC,CASSPGTGPYNEQFF
TRBV11-2,TRBD1,NA,TRBJ2-1,TGTGCCAGCAGCAGACCGGGACAGGGCTACAATGAGCAGTTCTTC,CASSRPGQGYNEQFF
TRBV11-2,NA,NA,TRBJ1-6,TGTGCCAGCAGCTTCGGAGGGGCCGTCGGAGGGTCTGGGTTAGGACCCCTCCACTTT,CASSFGGAVGGSGLGPLHF
TRBV20-1,NA,few,TRBJ2-3,TGCAGTGCTAGAGATGGGCCTTTTAGCACAGATACGCAGTATTTT,CSARDGPFSTDTQYF
TRBV27,NA,NA,TRBJ2-1,TGTGCCAGCAGTTTCAGCTGGCACAATGAGCAGTTCTTC,CASSFSWHNEQFF
TRBV6-5,NA,once,TRBJ2-2,TGTGCCAGCAGTTTTGGTCCTTCGAACACCGGGGAGCTGTTTTTT,CASSFGPSNTGELFF
TRBV11-1,TRBD2,NA,TRBJ2-1,TGTGCCAGCAGCTTAACGTCCGGGACTAGCGGGAGAAACTACAATGAGCAGTTCTTC,CASSLTSGTSGRNYNEQFF
TRBV19,NA,NA,TRBJ1-5,TGTGCCAGTAGTTGGGTGGCTCAGCCCCAGCATTTT,CASSWVAQPQHF
TRBV25-1,TRBD2,many,TRBJ2-7,TGTGCCAGCAGGGCCGGGACTAGTGAGGAGCAGTACTTC,CASRAGTSEEQYF
TRBV6-9,NA,few,TRBJ1-1,TGTGCCATGGGTAACACTGAAGCTTTCTTT,CAMGNTEAFF
TRBV7-9,TRBD1,NA,TRBJ2-5,TGTGCCAGCAGCTTAGACAGGGGGGCCCAGTACTTC,CASSLDRGAQYF
TRBV20-1,TRBD2,many,TRBJ2-7,TGCAGTGGGACCGGGACTAGCGGGGGTGGCGAGCAGTACTTC,CSGTGTSGGGEQYF
TRBV6-7,NA,NA,TRBJ2-3,TGTGCCAGCAGTTACTCGAAGAGCAGCGTTGTGGATACGCAGTATTTT,CASSYSKSSVVDTQYF
TRBV25-1,TRBD1,few,TRBJ1-3,TGTGCCAGCAGTGCTGGGACAGGGGCTGGAAACACCATATATTTT,CASSAGTGAGNTIYF
TRBV6-2/TRBV6-3,TRBD1,NA,TRBJ1-6,TGTGCCAGCAGACCGACAGGGAATAATTCACCCCTCCACTTT,CASRPTGNNSPLHF
TRBV2,NA,NA,TRBJ1-1,TGTGCCAGCAGTTCAGCTACTCGAAACACTGAAGCTTTCTTT,CASSSATRNTEAFF
TRBV7-9,TRBD1,many,TRBJ2-5,TGTGCCAGCAGCCTGGGACAGGGGACCCAGTACTTC,CASSLGQGTQYF
TRBV2,NA,NA,TRBJ1-2,TGTGCCAGCAGTCAATCAGGGAGTCCCAACTATGGCTACACCTTC,CASSQSGSPNYGYTF
TRBV3-1,TRBD2,few,TRBJ2-5,TGTGCCAGCAGCCAAGATAGGCTAGCGGGGATAGAGACCCAGTACTTC,CASSQDRLAGIETQYF
TRBV2,NA,once,TRBJ1-1,TGTGCCAGCAGTGATTGGGCTGAAGCTTTCTTT,CASSDWAEAFF
TRBV4-1,NA,NA,TRBJ1-1,TGCGCCAGCAGCCAAGGAGGTTGGGGTACGACTGAAGCTTTCTTT,CASSQGGWGTTEAFF
TRBV7-8,NA,NA,TRBJ1-4,TGTGCCAGCAGCTCTAGGGCAGGGGTCGAAAAACTGTTTTTT,CASSSRAGVEKLFF
TRBV10-3,NA,few,TRBJ2-6,TGTGCCATCAGTGAGCAAACAGGGATGCACTCTGGGGCCAACGTCCTGACTTTC,CAISEQTGMHSGANVLTF
TRBV14,NA,NA,TRBJ2-1,TGTGCCAGCAGCCAAGTTGGGGGCGATGAGCAGTTCTTC,CASSQVGGDEQFF
TRBV20-1,TRBD1,NA,TRBJ2-3,TGCAGTGCTAACAGTCCCGGGACAGCCACAGATACGCAGTATTTT,CSANSPGTATDTQYF
TRBV28,NA,NA,TRBJ2-2,TGTGCCAGCCGGGTTTGGGGAGGAACGAACACCGGGGAGCTGTTTTTT,CASRVWGGTNTGELFF
TRBV12-3/TRBV12-4,NA,many,TRBJ2-2,TGTGCCAGCAGTTTAGACGTGGGGTCCGGGGAGCTGTTTTTT,CASSLDVGSGELFF
TRBV28,NA,NA,TRBJ2-5,TGTGCCAGCAGTTTTAGTGGACCCCAAGAGACCCAGTACTTC,CASSFSGPQETQYF
TRBV7-3,NA,NA,TRBJ2-1,TGTGCCAGCAGCTTAACCGGTAGCGGCAGCTACAATGAGCAGTTCTTC,CASSLTGSGSYNEQFF
TRBV3-1,NA,few,TRBJ1-4,TGTGCCAGCAGCCCCTCGTCAGGAGGGGGAAATGAAAAACTGTTTTTT,CASSPSSGGGNEKLFF
TRBV5-1,TRBD2,NA,TRBJ2-7,TGCGCCAGCACCATTACTAGCGGGACCGCCTACGAGCAGTACTTC,CASTITSGTAYEQYF
TRBV7-6,NA,many,TRBJ1-5,TGTGCCAGCAGCTTAGACACCGGGGCCGGCCAGCCCCAGCATTTT,CASSLDTGAGQPQHF
TRBV6-2/TRBV6-3,NA,few,TRBJ2-2,TGTGCCAGCAGTACGAGAAGGGTGTTCAAATCGAACACCGGGGAGCTGTTTTTT,CASSTRRVFKSNTGELFF
TRBV12-3/TRBV12-4,NA,few,TRBJ2-7,TGTGCCAGCAGTTTATTAACCAAAAGGGACGAGCAGTACTTC,CASSLLTKRDEQYF
TRBV4-3,NA,NA,TRBJ2-5,TGCGCCAGCAGCCAAGATGGCCTAGCCAGCGAGACCCAGTACTTC,CASSQDGLASETQYF
TRBV20-1,NA,NA,TRBJ2-1,TGCAGTGCGGAAACCGGGACACACCACTCCAATGAGCAGTTCTTC,CSAETGTHHSNEQFF
TRBV12-3/TRBV12-4,TRBD1,NA,TRBJ2-4,TGTGCCAGCAGCGGACGGGACAGGATAAACATTCAGTACTTC,CASSGRDRINIQYF
TRBV7-9,TRBD1,many,TRBJ1-6,TGTGCCAGCAGCTCCCTTGGACAGGGCATTAATTCACCCCTCCACTTT,CASSSLGQGINSPLHF
TRBV29-1,TRBD2,few,TRBJ2-3,TGCAGCGTTGGGTCTAGCGGGAGGACAGATACGCAGTATTTT,CSVGSSGRTDTQYF
TRBV15,NA,few,TRBJ2-7,TGTGCCACCAGCAGAGGGACTGGGGACTACGAGCAGTACTTC,CATSRGTGDYEQYF
TRBV20-1,NA,few,TRBJ2-5,TGCAGTGCTAGAGACCTTGGAGGACAAGAGACCCAGTACTTC,CSARDLGGQETQYF
TRBV7-9,NA,few,TRBJ1-1,TGTGCCAGCAGCTTCGATTTCGGTGAAGCTTTCTTT,CASSFDFGEAFF
TRBV6-1,TRBD2,few,TRBJ2-7,TGTGCCAGCACCTCACGTAGCGGGCGACTTACCTACGAGCAGTACTTC,CASTSRSGRLTYEQYF
TRBV4-3,NA,many,TRBJ2-5,TGCGCCAGCAGCCAAGACTCCAGGGATTCCCAAGAGACCCAGTACTTC,CASSQDSRDSQETQYF
TRBV27,NA,NA,TRBJ2-7,TGTGCCAGCAGTCCCCTGTCAAGCGGGTCCTCCCCGAACGAGCAGTACTTC,CASSPLSSGSSPNEQYF
TRBV6-2/TRBV6-3,TRBD2,few,TRBJ2-2,TGTGCCAGCAGTCAATTCGCTAGCGGGGGTCCCACCGGGGAGCTGTTTTTT,CASSQFASGGPTGELFF
TRBV11-2,NA,few,TRBJ2-1,TGTGCCAGCAGCTTACGGGACCAATCCTTCAGCGAGCAGTTCTTC,CASSLRDQSFSEQFF